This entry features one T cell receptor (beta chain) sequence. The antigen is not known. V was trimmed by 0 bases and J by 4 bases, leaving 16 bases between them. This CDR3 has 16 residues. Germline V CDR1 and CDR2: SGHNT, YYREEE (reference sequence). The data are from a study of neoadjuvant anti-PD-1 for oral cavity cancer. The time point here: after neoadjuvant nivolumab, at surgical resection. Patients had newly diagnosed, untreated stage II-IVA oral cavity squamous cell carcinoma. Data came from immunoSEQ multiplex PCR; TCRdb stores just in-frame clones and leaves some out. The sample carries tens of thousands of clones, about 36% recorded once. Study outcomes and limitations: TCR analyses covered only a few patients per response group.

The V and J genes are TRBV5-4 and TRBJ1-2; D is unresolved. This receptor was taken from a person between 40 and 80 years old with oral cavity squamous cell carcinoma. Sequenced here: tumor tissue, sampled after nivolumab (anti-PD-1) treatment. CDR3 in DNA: TGTGCCAGCAGCTTGGATAACCGGGAACTCTCCTATGGCTACACCTTC. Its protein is CASSLDNRELSYGYTF.